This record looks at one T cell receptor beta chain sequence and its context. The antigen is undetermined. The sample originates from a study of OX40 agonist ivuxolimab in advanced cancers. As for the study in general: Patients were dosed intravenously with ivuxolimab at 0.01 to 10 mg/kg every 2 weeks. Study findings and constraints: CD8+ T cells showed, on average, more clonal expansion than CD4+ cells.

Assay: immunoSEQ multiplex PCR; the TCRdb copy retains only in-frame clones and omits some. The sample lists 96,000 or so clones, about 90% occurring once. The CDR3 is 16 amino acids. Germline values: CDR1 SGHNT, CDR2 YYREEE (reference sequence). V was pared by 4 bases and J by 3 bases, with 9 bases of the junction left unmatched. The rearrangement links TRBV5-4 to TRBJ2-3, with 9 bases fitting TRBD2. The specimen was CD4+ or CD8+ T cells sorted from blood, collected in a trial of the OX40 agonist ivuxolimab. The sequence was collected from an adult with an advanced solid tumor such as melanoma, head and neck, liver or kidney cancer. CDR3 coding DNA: TGTGCCAGCAGCAGGAAGCCTAGCGGGGAAACAGATACGCAGTATTTT. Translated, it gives CASSRKPSGETDTQYF.